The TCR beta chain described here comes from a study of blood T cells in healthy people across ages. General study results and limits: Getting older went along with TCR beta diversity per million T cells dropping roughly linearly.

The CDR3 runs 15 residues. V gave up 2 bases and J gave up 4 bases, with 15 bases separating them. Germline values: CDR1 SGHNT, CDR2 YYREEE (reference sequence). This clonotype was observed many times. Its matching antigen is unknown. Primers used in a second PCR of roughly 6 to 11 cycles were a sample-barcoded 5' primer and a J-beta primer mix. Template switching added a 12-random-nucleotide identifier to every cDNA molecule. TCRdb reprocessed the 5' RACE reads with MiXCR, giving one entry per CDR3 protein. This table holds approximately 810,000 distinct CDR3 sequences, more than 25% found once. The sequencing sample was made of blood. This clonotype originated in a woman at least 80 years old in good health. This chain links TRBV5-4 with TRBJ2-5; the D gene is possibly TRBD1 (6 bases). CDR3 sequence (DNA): TGTGCCAGCAGCTTCACCCCAGGGGTAGTAGAGACCCAGTACTTC. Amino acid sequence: CASSFTPGVVETQYF.